What follows are 15 T cell receptor beta chains derived from one specimen sequenced in a study of shared T cell receptors in the human thymus. This table comes from immunoSEQ multiplex PCR, and its TCRdb copy is limited to in-frame clones, with some not included. This table holds approximately 730,000 clones, approximately 85% found once. Another study also made use of these data, one on human thymus T cells.

Sequencing was done on a sample of thymocytes. The receptors shown here come from a girl under three years old with a congenital heart defect.

The chain couples TRBV6-1 to TRBJ2-1, with 9 bases lining up with TRBD2. J lost 4 bases, V lost 1 base, and 5 bases had no gene match. Germline CDR1 and CDR2: MNHNS and SASEGT. The CDR3 runs 16 residues. CDR3 DNA: TGTGCCAGCAGTGAAGGGCTAGCGGGGACATACAATGAGCAGTTCTTC. Translating gives CASSEGLAGTYNEQFF.

The chain couples TRBV6-1 to TRBJ1-4; no firm D call. V lost 2 bases and J lost 4, with 8 bases in between. The CDR3 has 14 residues. Germline CDR1 MNHNS, CDR2 SASEGT. CDR3 bases: TGTGCCAGCAGTGAACGGGAGAATAATGAAAAACTGTTTTTT. This translates into CASSERENNEKLFF.

The chain combines TRBV25-1 with TRBJ2-2; 10 bases are a match to TRBD2. This CDR3 is built from 17 residues. V lost 2 bases to trimming and J lost 1 base; unmatched junction nucleotides: 4. In germline, CDR1 is MGHDK, CDR2 SYGVNS. The CDR3 sequence: CASSEELAGRNTGELFF. CDR3 nucleotides: TGTGCCAGCAGTGAAGAACTAGCGGGGAGGAACACCGGGGAGCTGTTTTTT.

V and J are TRBV28 and TRBJ2-2, with D possibly being TRBD2 (6 bases). This CDR3 spans 22 amino acids. The germline V gene has CDR1 MDHEN and CDR2 SYDVKM. The V end lost 1 base, the J end lost 6 bases, and 33 bases lay between the germline ends. This chain's CDR3 is CASSLSKGRKNSGLKLPGELFF. CDR3 nucleotide sequence: TGTGCCAGCAGTTTATCGAAGGGGAGGAAGAATTCGGGATTGAAACTCCCCGGGGAGCTGTTTTTT.

For the CDR3, the DNA is TGTGCCAGCAGTTTTGGGGCCCCTTTGGACACTGAAGCTTTCTTT. It is translated as CASSFGAPLDTEAFF. The chain uses TRBV27 and TRBJ1-1, with D perhaps TRBD1 (5 bases). Looked up from germline, CDR1 is MNHEY and CDR2 is SMNVEV (reference sequence). CDR3 length: 15 residues. V gave up 3 bases and J gave up 3 bases, with 14 bases separating them.

This clone was found once. The chain combines TRBV10-2 with TRBJ2-5, with a possible D match to TRBD2 (6 bases). V lost 0 bases to trimming and J lost 5 bases, with 16 bases between them. Germline V gene lookup returns CDR1 WSHSY and CDR2 SAAADI. This CDR3 region has 16 residues. Here the CDR3 DNA reads TGCGCCAGCAGTGAGTCGACACTAGCTATGGGGGAGACCCAGTACTTC. As protein: CASSESTLAMGETQYF.

Concerning this clone itself: The same CDR3 can be traced to other DNA sequences in this sample. The chain is built from TRBV4-1 and TRBJ1-4; D may be TRBD1 (5 bases). Germline loops: CDR1 MGHRA, CDR2 YSYEKL. This CDR3 contains 14 residues. Between the trimmed V and J ends, which lost 4 bases and 7 bases, there was a span of 13 bases. The CDR3 sequence: CASSPRQGGEKLFF. DNA of the CDR3: TGCGCCAGCAGCCCCCGGCAGGGAGGTGAAAAACTGTTTTTT.

The chain has TRBV27 and TRBJ1-2; TRBD1 agrees at 10 bases. The CDR3 sequence is 15 residues long. CDR1 MNHEY and CDR2 SMNVEV come from the germline V gene (reference sequence). J lost 5 bases, V lost 4 bases, and 7 bases had no gene match. The CDR3 region is CASSSRQGARYGYTF. CDR3 sequence (DNA): TGTGCCAGCAGTTCCAGACAGGGGGCGAGATATGGCTACACCTTC.

This rearrangement joins TRBV7-2 to TRBJ1-5, with a tentative D call TRBD1 (5 bases). The germline V and J ends were trimmed by 1 base and 0 bases, with 16 bases remaining between them. There are 18 residues in the CDR3. Germline V gives CDR1 SGHTA, CDR2 FQGNSA. CDR3 DNA sequence: TGTGCCAGCAGCTTAGTCTCCTACAGGTCCGATAGCAATCAGCCCCAGCATTTT. Its translation is CASSLVSYRSDSNQPQHF.

The chain recombines TRBV28 with TRBJ2-3; D is undetermined. Trimming took 5 bases from V and 0 from J, leaving 6 bases between them. This CDR3 spans 13 amino acids. Germline V gene data show CDR1 as MDHEN and CDR2 as SYDVKM. CDR3 sequence: CASSRLSTDTQYF. Written as DNA, the CDR3 is TGTGCCAGCAGTCGGTTGAGCACAGATACGCAGTATTTT. Full variable domain (missing parts from reference TRBV28 and TRBJ2-3): DVKVTQSSRYLVKRTGEKVFLECVQDMDHENMFWYRQDPGLGLRLIYFSYDVKMKEKGDIPEGYSVSREKKERFSLILESASTNQTSMYLCASSRLSTDTQYFGPGTRLTVL.

The chain joins TRBV19 to TRBJ1-5; 10 positions match TRBD1. The CDR3 has 18 amino acids. J was trimmed by 0 bases and V by 5 bases; bases with no gene match: 10. Per the germline V gene, CDR1 is LNHDA and CDR2 is SQIVND (reference sequence). CDR3 region: CASSLRQGASYSNQPQHF. The CDR3 coding sequence is TGTGCCAGTAGTCTTCGACAGGGGGCTTCTTATAGCAATCAGCCCCAGCATTTT.

This clone was seen a few times. This chain uses TRBV21-1 with TRBJ2-5; the table gives TRBD2 as D, unverified against the DNA. TRBV21-1 is labeled a pseudogene. This CDR3 contains 16 residues. The CDR3 is CATPTSRSGLWETQYF. The CDR3 DNA reads TGTGCCACCCCGACTAGCCGAAGTGGGTTATGGGAGACCCAGTACTTC.

The CDR3 nucleotides read TGTGCCAGCAGCCAACCTGACAGGGGCCCCACTTACACCGGGGAGCTGTTTTTT. Translating gives CASSQPDRGPTYTGELFF. The V and J genes are TRBV4-2 and TRBJ2-2; 8 nucleotides agree with TRBD1. CDR1 is LGHNA, CDR2 YNFKEQ, per germline. The CDR3 runs 18 residues. The junction had 11 bases not matched to a gene; V was cut back by 2 bases and J by 3 bases.

CDR3 coding DNA: TGTGCCAGCAGATATGACAGGGGGCGGGCCTATGGCTACACCTTC. It specifies CASRYDRGRAYGYTF. The J gene is TRBJ1-2, the V gene TRBV27; 10 nucleotides align to TRBD1. Germline CDR1 MNHEY, CDR2 SMNVEV (reference sequence). This CDR3 comprises 15 residues. The J segment lost 4 bases and the V segment lost 6 bases, leaving 8 bases of the junction unmatched.

The chain combines TRBV12-5 with TRBJ1-1; TRBD1 matches at 8 bases. CDR1 LGHNT and CDR2 FRNRAP come from the germline V gene. With V trimmed by 4 bases and J by 5 bases, 15 bases remained unmatched. The CDR3 loop spans 17 amino acids. The DNA of the CDR3 is TGTGCTAGTGGTTCCGAATCCTTTCTGACAGGGGAGACTGAAGCTTTCTTT. It yields the protein CASGSESFLTGETEAFF.